This T cell receptor (beta chain) was captured by sequencing in a study of Ad26.COV2.S vaccination and SARS-CoV-2 variants. The CDR3 has 15 residues. Trimming left V 1 base short and J 0 bases short, with 10 bases between. Germline V gives CDR1 SEHNR, CDR2 FQNEAQ (reference sequence). In the case of this clone: Its antigen is not identified.

Treatment noted: some 20 received Ad26.COV2.S at low or high dose, single or two shots; roughly five received placebo; per-sample allocation not given. Day 63 after the first vaccine or placebo injection was the time point for sampling. Profiled with immunoSEQ multiplex PCR; TCRdb holds only in-frame clones, not every one. The sample includes roughly 320,000 clones, around nine tenths of them seen just once. Study conclusions and caveats: Considerable breadth of spike-specific CD8+ and CD4+ T cell responses has reportedly been documented following vaccination.

The chain carries TRBV7-9 and TRBJ2-7; D is unresolved. The sample here was peripheral blood, taken in a trial of Ad26.COV2.S vaccine versus placebo. The receptor was isolated from a person aged 18 to 65 who received the Ad26.COV2.S COVID-19 vaccine or a placebo. Written as DNA, the CDR3 is TGTGCCAGCAGCTTAGGGCCAGGCGCCTCCTACGAGCAGTACTTC. This codes for CASSLGPGASYEQYF.